Reported below is one T cell receptor (beta chain). Its antigen is unidentified. Germline CDR1 ENHRY, CDR2 SYGVKD. The length of the CDR3 is 12 residues. Trimming at V came to 7 bases and at J to 7 bases, leaving 6 bases not matched to a gene. The record originates from a study of T cells in localized non-small cell lung cancer. Study conclusions and caveats: The study linked higher blood T cell density to longer overall survival. Uninvolved adjacent lung had the highest recorded T cell clonality, with tumor below it.

Assay used: immunoSEQ multiplex PCR; TCRdb lists only in-frame clones, some missing. Of approximately 54,000 clones listed, approximately 90% are singletons. Here the sequenced sample was peripheral blood, taken before any cancer treatment. The sequence derives from a woman aged 40 to 75 with stage I lung adenocarcinoma. The V and J genes are TRBV10-3 and TRBJ1-2, with TRBD1 matching 7 bases. The CDR3 here is CAITPQGGGYTF. Here the CDR3 DNA reads TGTGCCATCACTCCCCAGGGGGGTGGCTACACCTTC.